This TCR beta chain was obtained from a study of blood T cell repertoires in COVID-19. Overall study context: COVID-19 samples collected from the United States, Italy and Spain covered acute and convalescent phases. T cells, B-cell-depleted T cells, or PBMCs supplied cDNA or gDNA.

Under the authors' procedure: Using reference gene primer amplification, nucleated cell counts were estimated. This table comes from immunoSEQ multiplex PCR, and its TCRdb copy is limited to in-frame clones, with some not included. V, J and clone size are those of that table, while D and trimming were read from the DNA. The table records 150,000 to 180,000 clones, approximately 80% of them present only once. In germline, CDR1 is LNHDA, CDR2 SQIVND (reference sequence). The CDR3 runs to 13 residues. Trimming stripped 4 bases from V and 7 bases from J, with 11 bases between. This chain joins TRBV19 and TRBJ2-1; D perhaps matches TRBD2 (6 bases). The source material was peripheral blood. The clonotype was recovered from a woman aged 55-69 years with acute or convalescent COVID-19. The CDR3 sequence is CASSRGVGNEQFF. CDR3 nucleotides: TGTGCCAGTAGTAGGGGGGTGGGTAATGAGCAGTTCTTC.